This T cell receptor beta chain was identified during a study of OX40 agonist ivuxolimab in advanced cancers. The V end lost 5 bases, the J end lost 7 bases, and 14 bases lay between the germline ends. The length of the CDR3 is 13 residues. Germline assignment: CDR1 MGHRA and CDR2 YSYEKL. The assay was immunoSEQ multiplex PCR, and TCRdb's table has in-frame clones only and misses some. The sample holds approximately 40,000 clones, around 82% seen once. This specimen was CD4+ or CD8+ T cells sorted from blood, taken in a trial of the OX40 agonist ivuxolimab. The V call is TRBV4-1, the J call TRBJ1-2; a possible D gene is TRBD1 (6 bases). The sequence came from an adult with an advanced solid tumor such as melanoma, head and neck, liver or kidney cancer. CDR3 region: CASSYSGAGGYTF. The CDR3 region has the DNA TGCGCCAGCAGCTACTCGGGGGCGGGTGGCTACACCTTC.